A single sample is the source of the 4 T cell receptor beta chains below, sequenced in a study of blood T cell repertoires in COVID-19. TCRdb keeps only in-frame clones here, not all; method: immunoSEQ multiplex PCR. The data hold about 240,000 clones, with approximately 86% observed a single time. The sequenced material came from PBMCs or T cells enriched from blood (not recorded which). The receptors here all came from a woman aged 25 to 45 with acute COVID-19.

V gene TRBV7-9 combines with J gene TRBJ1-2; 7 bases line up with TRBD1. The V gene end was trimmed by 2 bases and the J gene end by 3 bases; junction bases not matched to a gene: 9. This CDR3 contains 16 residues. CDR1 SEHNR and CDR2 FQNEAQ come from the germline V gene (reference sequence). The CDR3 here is CASSLPPRDSDYGYTF. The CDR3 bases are TGTGCCAGCAGCTTACCCCCCAGGGACAGCGACTATGGCTACACCTTC.

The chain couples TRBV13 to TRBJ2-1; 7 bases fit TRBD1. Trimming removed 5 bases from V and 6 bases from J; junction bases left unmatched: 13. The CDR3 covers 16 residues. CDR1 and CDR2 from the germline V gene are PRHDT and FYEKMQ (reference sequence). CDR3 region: CASSPDKGASGNEQFF. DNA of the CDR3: TGTGCCAGCAGCCCAGATAAGGGGGCGTCAGGCAATGAGCAGTTCTTC. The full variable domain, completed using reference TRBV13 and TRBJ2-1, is AAGVIQSPRHLIKEKRETATLKCYPIPRHDTVYWYQQGPGQDPQFLISFYEKMQSDKGSIPDRFSAQQFSDYHSELNMSSLELGDSALYFCASSPDKGASGNEQFFGPGTRLTVL.

The CDR3 loop reads CASSPEMGGTGELFF. The CDR3 DNA reads as TGTGCCAGCAGCCCCGAGATGGGGGGCACCGGGGAGCTGTTTTTT. The chain is built from TRBV6-6 and TRBJ2-2; perhaps TRBD2 as D (6 bases). V lost 6 bases, J lost 4 bases, and 15 bases lay in between. CDR1 and CDR2 (germline): MNHNY, SVGAGI (reference sequence). The CDR3 sequence is 15 residues long.

The CDR3 loop reads CASSQTYADRGVNQPQHF. In DNA form, the CDR3 reads TGCGCCAGCAGCCAAACTTACGCGGACAGGGGCGTAAATCAGCCCCAGCATTTT. V and J are TRBV4-3 and TRBJ1-5; 9 bases match TRBD1. Losses at the gene ends were 2 bases for V and 4 bases for J; bases not matched to a gene: 12. CDR3 length: 18 amino acids. Germline V CDR1 and CDR2: LGHNA, YSLEER.